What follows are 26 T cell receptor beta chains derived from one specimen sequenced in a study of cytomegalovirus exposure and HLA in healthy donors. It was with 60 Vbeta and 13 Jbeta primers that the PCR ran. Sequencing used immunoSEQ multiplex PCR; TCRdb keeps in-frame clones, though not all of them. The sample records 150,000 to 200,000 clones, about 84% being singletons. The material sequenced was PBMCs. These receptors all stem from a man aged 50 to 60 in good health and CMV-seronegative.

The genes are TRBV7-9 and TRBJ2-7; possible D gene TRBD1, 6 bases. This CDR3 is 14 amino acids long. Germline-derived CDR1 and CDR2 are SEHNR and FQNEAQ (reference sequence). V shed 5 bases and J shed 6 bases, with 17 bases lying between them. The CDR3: CASSPGVGKGEQYF. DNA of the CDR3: TGTGCCAGCAGCCCAGGGGTAGGTAAGGGCGAGCAGTACTTC. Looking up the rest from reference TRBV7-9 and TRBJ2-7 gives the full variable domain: DTGVSQNPRHKITKRGQNVTFRCDPISEHNRLYWYRQTLGQGPEFLTYFQNEAQLEKSRLLSDRFSAERPKGSFSTLEIQRTEQGDSAMYLCASSPGVGKGEQYFGPGTRLTVT.

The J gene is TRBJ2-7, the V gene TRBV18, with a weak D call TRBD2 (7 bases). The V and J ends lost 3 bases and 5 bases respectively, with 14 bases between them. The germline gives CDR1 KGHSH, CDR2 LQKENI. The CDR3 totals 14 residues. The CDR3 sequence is CASSPFGGQDEQYF. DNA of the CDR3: TGTGCCAGCTCACCTTTCGGGGGGCAAGACGAGCAGTACTTC.

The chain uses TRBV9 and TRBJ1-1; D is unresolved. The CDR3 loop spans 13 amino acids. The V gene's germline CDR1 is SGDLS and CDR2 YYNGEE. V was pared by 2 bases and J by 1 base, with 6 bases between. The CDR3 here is CASSVRGNTEAFF. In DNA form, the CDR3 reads TGTGCCAGCAGCGTTCGAGGGAACACTGAAGCTTTCTTT.

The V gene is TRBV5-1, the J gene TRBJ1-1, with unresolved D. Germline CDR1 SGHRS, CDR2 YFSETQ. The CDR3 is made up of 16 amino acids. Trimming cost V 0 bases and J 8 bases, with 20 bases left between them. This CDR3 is CASSLAISAAIQEAFF. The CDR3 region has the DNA TGCGCCAGCAGCTTGGCCATCTCGGCAGCGATACAAGAAGCTTTCTTT.

The CDR3 here is CASSRGQGGYGYTF. CDR3 DNA: TGTGCCAGCTCTCGTGGACAGGGGGGCTATGGCTACACCTTC. V gene TRBV18 combines with J gene TRBJ1-2; 10 bases map to TRBD1. CDR3 size: 14 residues. The trim removed 6 bases at V and 4 bases at J, leaving 5 bases unmatched. CDR1 is KGHSH, CDR2 LQKENI, per germline.

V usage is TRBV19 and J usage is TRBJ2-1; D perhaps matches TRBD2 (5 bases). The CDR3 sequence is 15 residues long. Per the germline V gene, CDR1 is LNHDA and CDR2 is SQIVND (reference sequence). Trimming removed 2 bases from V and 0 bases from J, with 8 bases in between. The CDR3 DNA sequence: TGTGCCAGTAGTATAATGGGGAGCTCCTACAATGAGCAGTTCTTC. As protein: CASSIMGSSYNEQFF.

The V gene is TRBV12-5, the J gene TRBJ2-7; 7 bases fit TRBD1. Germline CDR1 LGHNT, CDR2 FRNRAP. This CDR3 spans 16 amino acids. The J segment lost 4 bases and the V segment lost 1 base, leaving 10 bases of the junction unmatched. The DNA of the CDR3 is TGTGCTAGTGGTTTGGCATCACAGGGGAATAGGTACGAGCAGTACTTC. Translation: CASGLASQGNRYEQYF. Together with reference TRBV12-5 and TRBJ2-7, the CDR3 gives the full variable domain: DARVTQTPRHKVTEMGQEVTMRCQPILGHNTVFWYRQTMMQGLELLAYFRNRAPLDDSGMPKDRFSAEMPDATLATLKIQPSEPRDSAVYFCASGLASQGNRYEQYFGPGTRLTVT.

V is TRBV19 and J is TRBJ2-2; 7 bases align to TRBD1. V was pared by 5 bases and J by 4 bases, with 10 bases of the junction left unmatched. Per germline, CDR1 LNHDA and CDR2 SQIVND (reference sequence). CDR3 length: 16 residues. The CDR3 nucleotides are TGTGCCAGTAGTCCAAGGGGGACAGTAGGCACCGGGGAGCTGTTTTTT. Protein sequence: CASSPRGTVGTGELFF.

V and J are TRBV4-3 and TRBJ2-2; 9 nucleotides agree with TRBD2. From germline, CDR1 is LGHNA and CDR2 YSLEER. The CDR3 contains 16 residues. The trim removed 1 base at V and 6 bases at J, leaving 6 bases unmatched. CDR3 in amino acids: CASSQARRGGSGELFF. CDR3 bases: TGCGCCAGCAGCCAAGCTCGGCGGGGGGGCTCCGGGGAGCTGTTTTTT.

The CDR3, as DNA: TGTGCCAGCAGCTTGGGGGGACAGGTTGGATCAGATACGCAGTATTTT. It codes for CASSLGGQVGSDTQYF. The chain links TRBV5-4 to TRBJ2-3; 8 nucleotides match TRBD1. The CDR3 is made up of 16 amino acids. The trim removed 0 bases at V and 4 bases at J, leaving 7 bases unmatched. CDR1 and CDR2 (germline): SGHNT, YYREEE (reference sequence).

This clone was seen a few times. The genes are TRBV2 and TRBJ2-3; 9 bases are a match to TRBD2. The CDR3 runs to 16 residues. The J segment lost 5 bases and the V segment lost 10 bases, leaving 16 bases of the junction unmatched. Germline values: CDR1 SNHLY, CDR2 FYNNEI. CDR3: CATAVGSGGAGDTQYF. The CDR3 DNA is TGTGCCACAGCGGTGGGTAGCGGGGGAGCAGGAGATACGCAGTATTTT.

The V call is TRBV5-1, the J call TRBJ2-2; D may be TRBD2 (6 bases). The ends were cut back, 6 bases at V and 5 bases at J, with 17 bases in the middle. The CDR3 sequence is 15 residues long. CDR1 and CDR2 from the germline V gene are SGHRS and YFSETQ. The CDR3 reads CASTTGVLWTGELFF. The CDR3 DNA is TGCGCCAGCACCACGGGGGTGTTGTGGACCGGGGAGCTGTTTTTT.

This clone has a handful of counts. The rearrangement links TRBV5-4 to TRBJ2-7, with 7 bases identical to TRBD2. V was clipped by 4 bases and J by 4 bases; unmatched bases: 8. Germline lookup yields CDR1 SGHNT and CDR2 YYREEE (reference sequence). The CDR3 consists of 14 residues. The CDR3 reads CASSAGVGFYEQYF. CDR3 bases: TGTGCCAGCAGCGCGGGGGTCGGGTTTTACGAGCAGTACTTC.

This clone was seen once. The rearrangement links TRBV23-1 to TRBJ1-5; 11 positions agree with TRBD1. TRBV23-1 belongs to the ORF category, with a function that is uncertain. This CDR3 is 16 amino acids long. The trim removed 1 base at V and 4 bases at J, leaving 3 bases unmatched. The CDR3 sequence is CASSQWDRGCNQPQHF. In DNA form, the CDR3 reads TGCGCCAGCAGTCAATGGGACAGGGGGTGTAATCAGCCCCAGCATTTT.

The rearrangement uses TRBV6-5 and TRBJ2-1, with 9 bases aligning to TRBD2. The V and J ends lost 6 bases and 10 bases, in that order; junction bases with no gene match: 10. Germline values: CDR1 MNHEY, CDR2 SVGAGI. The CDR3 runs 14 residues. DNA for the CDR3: TGTGCCAGCAGGGGCGGGGGGGGGTCCCGGGAGCAGTTCTTC. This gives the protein CASRGGGGSREQFF.

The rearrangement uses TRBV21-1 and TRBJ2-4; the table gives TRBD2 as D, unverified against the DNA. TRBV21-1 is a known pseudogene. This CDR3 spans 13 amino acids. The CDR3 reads CASSNEDKNIQYF. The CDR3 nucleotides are TGTGCCAGCAGCAACGAGGACAAAAACATTCAGTACTTC.

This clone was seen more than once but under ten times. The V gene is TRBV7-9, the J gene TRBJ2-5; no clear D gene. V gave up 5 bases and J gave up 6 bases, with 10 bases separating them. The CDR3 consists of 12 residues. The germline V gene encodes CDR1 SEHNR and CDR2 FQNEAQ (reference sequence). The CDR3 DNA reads TGTGCCAGCAGCCCCGGCGGAAAGACCCAGTACTTC. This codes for CASSPGGKTQYF.

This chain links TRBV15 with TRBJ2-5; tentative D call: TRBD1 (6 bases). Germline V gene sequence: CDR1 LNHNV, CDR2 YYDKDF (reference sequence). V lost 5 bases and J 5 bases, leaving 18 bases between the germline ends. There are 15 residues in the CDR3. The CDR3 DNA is TGTGCCACCAGCGGGGGCGGTGGGGCAGTGGAGACCCAGTACTTC. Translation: CATSGGGGAVETQYF.

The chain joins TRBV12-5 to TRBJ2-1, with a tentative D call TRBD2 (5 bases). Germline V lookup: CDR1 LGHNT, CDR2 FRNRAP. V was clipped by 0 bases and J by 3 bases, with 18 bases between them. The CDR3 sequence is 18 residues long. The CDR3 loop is CASGLVIGGLEGYNEQFF. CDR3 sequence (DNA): TGTGCTAGTGGTTTGGTAATCGGCGGACTCGAGGGCTACAATGAGCAGTTCTTC. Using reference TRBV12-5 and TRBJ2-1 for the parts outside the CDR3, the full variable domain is DARVTQTPRHKVTEMGQEVTMRCQPILGHNTVFWYRQTMMQGLELLAYFRNRAPLDDSGMPKDRFSAEMPDATLATLKIQPSEPRDSAVYFCASGLVIGGLEGYNEQFFGPGTRLTVL.

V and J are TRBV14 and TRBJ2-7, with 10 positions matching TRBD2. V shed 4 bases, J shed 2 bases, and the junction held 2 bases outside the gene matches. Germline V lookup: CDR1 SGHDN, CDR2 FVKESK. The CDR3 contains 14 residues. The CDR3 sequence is CASSRLAGTYEQYF. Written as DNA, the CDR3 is TGTGCCAGCAGCCGACTAGCGGGCACCTACGAGCAGTACTTC.

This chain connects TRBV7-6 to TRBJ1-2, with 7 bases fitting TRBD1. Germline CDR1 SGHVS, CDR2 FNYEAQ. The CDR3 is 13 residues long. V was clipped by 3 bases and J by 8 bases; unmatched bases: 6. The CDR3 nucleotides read TGTGCCAGCAGCTTCGACAGGGTTGGCGGCTACACCTTC. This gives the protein CASSFDRVGGYTF.

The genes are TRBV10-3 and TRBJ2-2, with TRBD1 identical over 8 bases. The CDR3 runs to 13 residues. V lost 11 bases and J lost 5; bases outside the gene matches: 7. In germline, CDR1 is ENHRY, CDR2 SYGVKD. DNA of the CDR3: TGTGCCTCTTATACAGGGGGTACCGGGGAGCTGTTTTTT. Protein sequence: CASYTGGTGELFF.

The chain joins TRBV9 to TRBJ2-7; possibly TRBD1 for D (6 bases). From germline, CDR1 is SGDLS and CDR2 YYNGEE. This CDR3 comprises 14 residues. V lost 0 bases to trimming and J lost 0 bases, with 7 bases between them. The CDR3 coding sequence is TGTGCCAGCAGCGTAGCGGGACACTCCTACGAGCAGTACTTC. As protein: CASSVAGHSYEQYF.

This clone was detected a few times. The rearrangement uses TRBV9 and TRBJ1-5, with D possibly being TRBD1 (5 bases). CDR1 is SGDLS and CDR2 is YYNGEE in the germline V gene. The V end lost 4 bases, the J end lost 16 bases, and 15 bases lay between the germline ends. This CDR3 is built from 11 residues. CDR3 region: CASSTRVRGHF. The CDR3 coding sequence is TGTGCCAGCAGCACCAGGGTGCGAGGACATTTT.

The CDR3 DNA is TGTGCCATCGGCAGGGGAGCTTATAGATATGGCTACACCTTC. The encoded protein is CAIGRGAYRYGYTF. This chain links TRBV19 with TRBJ1-2, with D tentatively TRBD1 (6 bases). V was pared by 10 bases and J by 5 bases, with 20 bases between. CDR1 and CDR2 (germline): LNHDA, SQIVND (reference sequence). The CDR3 is 14 residues long.

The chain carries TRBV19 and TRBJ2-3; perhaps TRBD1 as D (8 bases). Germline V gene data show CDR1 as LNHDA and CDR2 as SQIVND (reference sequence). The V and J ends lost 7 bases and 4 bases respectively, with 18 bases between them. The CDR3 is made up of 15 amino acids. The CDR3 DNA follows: TGTGCCAGTAAGGATGGACAGGGAGGGGCAGATACGCAGTATTTT. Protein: CASKDGQGGADTQYF.